This is a list of T cell receptor beta chains from one sample in a study of T-cell reconstitution after alpha-beta-depleted transplantation in children. TCRdb recomputed calls from the PCR reads with MiXCR, one row per CDR3 protein. This table has about 92,000 distinct CDR3 sequences, over 9% appearing once. Sample: PBMCs from the stem cell graft donor, taken from the stem cell graft. The receptors come from a human donor who donated a stem cell graft to a child with inherited bone marrow failure. CDR3s include the opening cysteine and the closing phenylalanine or tryptophan. A D gene is named only where the DNA matches it firmly. The size entry is marked missing in some rows and otherwise reads once, few, many or a size class.

size	J	D	V	DNA	CDR3
many	TRBJ2-3	-	TRBV6-2/TRBV6-3	TGTGCCAGCAGCACGCGATCAGATACGCAGTATTTT	CASSTRSDTQYF
many	TRBJ1-5	-	TRBV4-3	TGCGCCAGCAGCCAAGATCTGACAGGAGATCAGCCCCAGCATTTT	CASSQDLTGDQPQHF
-	TRBJ2-3	-	TRBV24-1	TGTGCCACCAGTGATACCCGGGGTTACGCAGATACGCAGTATTTT	CATSDTRGYADTQYF
many	TRBJ1-4	-	TRBV7-2	TGTGCCAGCAGCTTACAAGGTGAAAAACTGTTTTTT	CASSLQGEKLFF
many	TRBJ1-4	TRBD1	TRBV7-2	TGTGCCAGCAGCCTCGACAGGGGGGGCTGGAATGAAAAACTGTTTTTT	CASSLDRGGWNEKLFF
many	TRBJ2-7	TRBD2	TRBV24-1	TGTGCCACCAGTGATGTGGGGACTAGCGGGAGAAGGTACTTC	CATSDVGTSGRRYF
-	TRBJ1-4	TRBD1	TRBV5-4	TGTTCCAGCAGCTCCCGGGACAGAGTTAATGAAAAACTGTTTTTT	CSSSSRDRVNEKLFF
many	TRBJ2-6	-	TRBV5-5	TGTGCCAGCAGCCCGAGGACTATCCGGGCCAACGTCCTGACTTTC	CASSPRTIRANVLTF
many	TRBJ2-7	-	TRBV7-2	TGTGCCAGCAGCTTAGTGCCAGGTGATCTCTACGAGCAGTACTTC	CASSLVPGDLYEQYF
-	TRBJ1-3	-	TRBV3-1	TGTGCCAGCAGCCAAGGAAACACCATATATTTT	CASSQGNTIYF
many	TRBJ2-5	TRBD1	TRBV11-2	TGTGCCAGCAGCTTAGGGGGGACAGGGTCTTTCTCGGGAGAGACCCAGTACTTC	CASSLGGTGSFSGETQYF
many	TRBJ2-1	-	TRBV7-3	TGTGCCAGCAGCTTAAGTCTGCCTACTAGATACTCCTACAATGAGCAGTTCTTC	CASSLSLPTRYSYNEQFF
many	TRBJ2-1	-	TRBV7-8	TGTGCCAGCAGCACACCCCGGGGGGCTTCCTACAATGAGCAGTTCTTC	CASSTPRGASYNEQFF
many	TRBJ2-6	TRBD2	TRBV5-1	TGCGCCAGCAGCCCCGGGACTACTGGGGCCAACGTCCTGACTTTC	CASSPGTTGANVLTF
-	TRBJ2-2	-	TRBV29-1	TGCAGCGTCTCGGGGCGGGAAACAGACACCGGGGAGCTGTTTTTT	CSVSGRETDTGELFF
many	TRBJ2-4	-	TRBV5-6	TGTGCCAGCAGCTTGGGAGAAAACATTCAGTACTTC	CASSLGENIQYF
many	TRBJ1-4	TRBD1	TRBV6-5	TGTGCCAGCTCCTCCTCAAGGGACAGATTTACAACTAATGAAAAACTGTTTTTT	CASSSSRDRFTTNEKLFF
many	TRBJ2-3	-	TRBV28	TGTGCCAGCAGTTTATACGACGGATACACAGATACGCAGTATTTT	CASSLYDGYTDTQYF
many	TRBJ1-1	-	TRBV20-1	TGCAGTGCTAGAGATCGGCGGGGTACCAACACTGAAGCTTTCTTT	CSARDRRGTNTEAFF
many	TRBJ1-6	-	TRBV3-1	TGTGCCAGCAGCCAACCCCGAGGACTCACGAATTCACCCCTCCACTTT	CASSQPRGLTNSPLHF
many	TRBJ1-5	-	TRBV28	TGTGCCAGCAAACGGATTACCTGGGGAGATCAGCCCCAGCATTTT	CASKRITWGDQPQHF
many	TRBJ2-1	-	TRBV10-3	TGTGCCATCAGCGTCCCCGGGACTGTAGATGAGCAGTTCTTC	CAISVPGTVDEQFF
many	TRBJ2-7	-	TRBV6-2/TRBV6-3	TGTGCCAGCAACAGGGTCCTCGTCCACGAGCAGTACTTC	CASNRVLVHEQYF
few	TRBJ1-5	TRBD1	TRBV6-5	TGTGCCAGCAGCAGTAGACAGGGGGTGATGAGCAATCAGCCCCAGCATTTT	CASSSRQGVMSNQPQHF
-	TRBJ2-4	-	TRBV7-9	TGTGCCAGCAGCTTGGGTTTAGCCAAAAACATTCAGTACTTC	CASSLGLAKNIQYF
-	TRBJ2-7	-	TRBV5-5	TGTGCCAGCAGCCCCGGAACCGCCCGGGTGTCCTACGAGCAGTACTTC	CASSPGTARVSYEQYF
-	TRBJ2-7	TRBD2	TRBV6-1	TGTGCCAGCAGCCGGACTAGCGGGGGGGCCTTTGGCTACGAGCAGTACTTC	CASSRTSGGAFGYEQYF
many	TRBJ1-1	-	TRBV4-3	TGCGCCAGCAGCCAAGATGAGGGCATGAACACTGAAGCTTTCTTT	CASSQDEGMNTEAFF